A selection of T cell receptor beta chains follows, all from one sample in a study of T cells expressing NK-cell markers. TCRdb reworked the 5' RACE reads into one entry per CDR3 protein, no DNA. Here the sample table reports roughly 390,000 distinct CDR3 sequences. Sequences were obtained from blood T cells: a sorted CD56 or NKG2C T cell subset, CD4+ or CD8+ T cells, or bulk PBMC T cells (not recorded which). Source of these receptors: a woman aged 50 to 65 in good health. Both conserved end residues are part of each CDR3.

j_gene: TRBJ2-2; v_gene: TRBV12-3/TRBV12-4; CDR3aa: CASSLLRGELFF
j_gene: TRBJ2-2; v_gene: TRBV11-2; CDR3aa: CASSRSGTFTGELFF
j_gene: TRBJ1-2; v_gene: TRBV5-1; CDR3aa: CASSLVLGTGYTF
j_gene: TRBJ2-2; v_gene: TRBV10-3; CDR3aa: CATVSGSFTGELFF
j_gene: TRBJ2-5; v_gene: TRBV2; CDR3aa: CASSEVWTRQETQYF
j_gene: TRBJ2-5; v_gene: TRBV29-1; CDR3aa: CSVEDGVSETQYF
j_gene: TRBJ2-3; v_gene: TRBV12-3/TRBV12-4; CDR3aa: CASRASGSRADTQYF
j_gene: TRBJ1-2; v_gene: TRBV5-1; CDR3aa: CASSLEGVGYTF
j_gene: TRBJ1-3; v_gene: TRBV18; CDR3aa: CASSPPDRPGNTIYF
j_gene: TRBJ2-1; v_gene: TRBV7-2; CDR3aa: CASSLASGSLYNEQFF
j_gene: TRBJ1-2; v_gene: TRBV15; CDR3aa: CATSRELSYGYTF
j_gene: TRBJ1-3; v_gene: TRBV15; CDR3aa: CATSRDLGRRFGGNTIYF
j_gene: TRBJ1-2; v_gene: TRBV5-1; CDR3aa: CASSLAEGVSEGYTF
j_gene: TRBJ2-3; v_gene: TRBV9; CDR3aa: CASSVAPSGISDTQYF
j_gene: TRBJ2-3; v_gene: TRBV4-2; CDR3aa: CASSPGLAGRNTQYF
j_gene: TRBJ2-7; v_gene: TRBV25-1; CDR3aa: CASSEKGTGVWEQYF
j_gene: TRBJ1-1; v_gene: TRBV20-1; CDR3aa: CSARVFERGPEAFF
j_gene: TRBJ2-5; v_gene: TRBV7-9; CDR3aa: CASSLHGREGRETQYF
j_gene: TRBJ1-6; v_gene: TRBV10-3; CDR3aa: CAIRATGTGVNSPLHF
j_gene: TRBJ2-7; v_gene: TRBV28; CDR3aa: CASSYGAKEQYF
j_gene: TRBJ2-1; v_gene: TRBV14; CDR3aa: CASSQEAGEQFF
j_gene: TRBJ1-1; v_gene: TRBV29-1; CDR3aa: CSVEGRGLSTEAFF
j_gene: TRBJ2-2; v_gene: TRBV2; CDR3aa: CASSQEGQAGELFF
j_gene: TRBJ2-1; v_gene: TRBV3-1; CDR3aa: CASSQDLWTSGRGNEQFF
j_gene: TRBJ2-5; v_gene: TRBV12-3/TRBV12-4; CDR3aa: CASSPGLANQETQYF
j_gene: TRBJ2-5; v_gene: TRBV7-9; CDR3aa: CASSLGSPKETQYF
j_gene: TRBJ2-1; v_gene: TRBV5-6; CDR3aa: CASRGDGGRSYNEQFF
j_gene: TRBJ1-2; v_gene: TRBV20-1; CDR3aa: CSARDLRSLDGYTF